This paragraph covers one T cell receptor beta chain sequence. Its antigen is not known. The CDR3 is 12 residues long. Germline V gene data show CDR1 as MNHGY and CDR2 as SAAAGT. The V and J ends lost 6 bases and 8 bases respectively, with 11 bases between them. Using immunoSEQ multiplex PCR, the repertoire was profiled, and TCRdb retains in-frame clones only, with some absent. The repertoire includes about 5,000 clones, under 80% of them detected once, and 47% sits in the top ten. The data are from a study of circulating tumor DNA in untreated peripheral T-cell lymphoma. Study outcomes and limitations: Baseline tissues yielded approximately 83% and baseline serum roughly 70% tumor-specific clonotype detection.

Before treatment, baseline tumor tissue was collected for sequencing. The chain combines TRBV6-8 with TRBJ2-1; D uncertain. The sequence was obtained from a human donor with peripheral T-cell lymphoma. The sample consisted of tumor tissue. Here the CDR3 DNA reads TGTGCCAGCAGCCCCAGTGGCTATGAGCAGTTCTTC. This codes for CASSPSGYEQFF.